A single sample is the source of the 19 T cell receptor beta chains below, sequenced in a study of beta chain features in type 1 diabetes. The sequenced template was cDNA made from the entire isolated RNA. TCRdb's copy holds only in-frame clones and misses some; the assay was immunoSEQ multiplex PCR. In the table there are nearly 350,000 clones, roughly 8% of which are singletons. What was sequenced was central memory CD4+ T cells from blood. Every receptor here comes from a woman in her late teens or twenties in good health.

The gene calls are TRBV25-1 and TRBJ2-4; D may be TRBD2 (7 bases). CDR3 length: 14 amino acids. Trimming stripped 7 bases from V and 8 bases from J, with 18 bases between. The germline gives CDR1 MGHDK, CDR2 SYGVNS. Written as DNA, the CDR3 is TGTGCCAGCACGGCAGGGAGGGGGAAAGACATTCAGTACTTC. Translated, it gives CASTAGRGKDIQYF.

A few counts support this clone. This chain joins TRBV7-2 and TRBJ2-5; D might be TRBD1 (6 bases). V was shortened by 2 bases and J by 3 bases, with 13 bases between the two germline ends. CDR1 and CDR2 (germline): SGHTA, FQGNSA. CDR3 length: 15 residues. The CDR3 loop reads CASSLTQGREETQYF. CDR3 DNA: TGTGCCAGCAGCTTAACACAGGGAAGGGAAGAGACCCAGTACTTC. The entire variable domain, with the rest obtained from reference TRBV7-2 and TRBJ2-5, is as follows: GAGVSQSPSNKVTEKGKDVELRCDPISGHTALYWYRQSLGQGLEFLIYFQGNSAPDKSGLPSDRFSAERTGGSVSTLTIQRTQQEDSAVYLCASSLTQGREETQYFGPGTRLLVL.

This clone was recorded a few times. The chain links TRBV7-2 to TRBJ2-5; TRBD1 matches at 7 bases. The CDR3 has 14 residues. The germline gives CDR1 SGHTA, CDR2 FQGNSA. V shed 4 bases and J 4 bases; nucleotides not matched to a gene: 6. The CDR3 region has the DNA TGTGCCAGCAGCTCGTGGGACAGATCAGAGACCCAGTACTTC. Protein product: CASSSWDRSETQYF.

This clone has just a few counts. The J gene is TRBJ2-3, the V gene TRBV28; 8 positions match TRBD2. CDR3 length: 17 residues. Trimming at V came to 6 bases and at J to 6 bases, leaving 17 bases not matched to a gene. Germline CDR1 is MDHEN and CDR2 is SYDVKM. The CDR3 DNA reads as TGTGCCAGCAGCTGGTTTTATAGCGGGACGGGGGAGGATACGCAGTATTTT. This gives the protein CASSWFYSGTGEDTQYF.

V is TRBV18 and J is TRBJ1-2, with D maybe TRBD1 (5 bases). V was cut by 3 bases and J by 6 bases, with 11 bases left in between. CDR3 length: 13 amino acids. In germline, CDR1 is KGHSH, CDR2 LQKENI. CDR3 sequence: CASSPGQFHGYTF. CDR3 bases: TGTGCCAGCTCACCCGGACAATTTCATGGCTACACCTTC.

This clone turned up a few times. The J gene is TRBJ2-5, the V gene TRBV7-2; D may match TRBD1 or TRBD2 (5 bases each). Trimming took 1 base from V and 5 from J, leaving 11 bases between them. The CDR3 contains 14 residues. The germline V gene encodes CDR1 SGHTA and CDR2 FQGNSA. Here the CDR3 reads CASSLGGWGETQYF. The CDR3 DNA reads TGTGCCAGCAGCTTAGGTGGTTGGGGGGAGACCCAGTACTTC.

This clone showed up just a few times. The CDR3 spells CASSWSGRGNTGELFF. As DNA, the CDR3 is TGTGCCAGCAGTTGGAGCGGGAGAGGAAACACCGGGGAGCTGTTTTTT. The chain joins TRBV27 to TRBJ2-2, with TRBD2 identical over 8 bases. Germline CDR1 MNHEY, CDR2 SMNVEV (reference sequence). With V trimmed by 4 bases and J by 2 bases, 6 bases remained unmatched. The CDR3 totals 16 residues.

This clone has ten or more counts. This chain uses TRBV15 with TRBJ1-1; D unclear. Trimming took 3 bases from V and 8 from J, leaving 19 bases between them. CDR3 length: 15 residues. Germline loops: CDR1 LNHNV, CDR2 YYDKDF (reference sequence). This CDR3 reads CATSSPQRILGEAFF. The CDR3 region has the DNA TGTGCCACCAGCAGCCCCCAGAGGATCTTAGGCGAAGCTTTCTTT. The entire variable domain, with the rest obtained from reference TRBV15 and TRBJ1-1, is as follows: DAMVIQNPRYQVTQFGKPVTLSCSQTLNHNVMYWYQQKSSQAPKLLFHYYDKDFNNEADTPDNFQSRRPNTSFCFLDIRSPGLGDTAMYLCATSSPQRILGEAFFGQGTRLTVV.

This clone was detected only a few times. This rearrangement joins TRBV18 to TRBJ2-7; TRBD2 agrees at 7 bases. The CDR3 has 15 amino acids. Germline V lookup: CDR1 KGHSH, CDR2 LQKENI. Trimming removed 3 bases from V and 4 bases from J; junction bases left unmatched: 9. In nucleotides, the CDR3 is TGTGCCAGCTCACCCCTCGGGACTATTGGGTACGAGCAGTACTTC. It yields the protein CASSPLGTIGYEQYF. The full variable domain, in which reference TRBV18 and TRBJ2-7 provide the parts outside the CDR3, is NAGVMQNPRHLVRRRGQEARLRCSPMKGHSHVYWYRQLPEEGLKFMVYLQKENIIDESGMPKERFSAEFPKEGPSILRIQQVVRGDSAAYFCASSPLGTIGYEQYFGPGTRLTVT.

Written as DNA, the CDR3 is TGCGCCAGCAGCTTGGGCGGGACAGGTTTCTCTGGGGCCAACGTCCTGACTTTC. This sequence encodes CASSLGGTGFSGANVLTF. The V call is TRBV5-1, the J call TRBJ2-6; 8 bases map to TRBD1. The CDR3 has 18 residues. The germline V gene has CDR1 SGHRS and CDR2 YFSETQ. V lost 0 bases and J lost 0; bases outside the gene matches: 5.

This clone was counted between two and nine times. The chain has TRBV18 and TRBJ2-7, with unresolved D. The CDR3 is 14 amino acids. Per germline, CDR1 KGHSH and CDR2 LQKENI. Between the trimmed V and J ends, which lost 4 bases and 2 bases, there was a span of 12 bases. The CDR3 sequence is CASSLATRTYEQYF. The CDR3 bases are TGTGCCAGCTCACTGGCCACACGGACCTACGAGCAGTACTTC.

The sample holds a few counts of this clone. The V gene is TRBV7-9, the J gene TRBJ2-7, with 8 bases aligning to TRBD1. CDR3 length: 15 amino acids. After removal of 1 base from V and 4 bases from J, the junction contained 6 bases not matched to a gene. The germline V gene has CDR1 SEHNR and CDR2 FQNEAQ (reference sequence). The CDR3 here is CASSLGDRSGYEQYF. In DNA, the CDR3 is TGTGCCAGCAGCTTAGGGGACAGGTCGGGGTACGAGCAGTACTTC.

This clone has only one observation. The chain links TRBV7-2 to TRBJ1-5; D unclear. This CDR3 is 12 amino acids long. V was pared by 3 bases and J by 6 bases, with 6 bases between. In germline, CDR1 is SGHTA, CDR2 FQGNSA. The DNA for the CDR3 is TGTGCCAGCAGCTTCGGTTCTCAGCCCCAGCATTTT. It is translated as CASSFGSQPQHF.

This clone has just a few counts. The rearrangement uses TRBV18 and TRBJ2-7, with TRBD2 matching 11 bases. This CDR3 is 16 amino acids long. The germline gives CDR1 KGHSH, CDR2 LQKENI. J lost 3 bases, V lost 5 bases, and 9 bases had no gene match. The CDR3 DNA follows: TGTGCCAGCTCATCCCAATCCGGGACTAGCGGCTACGAGCAGTACTTC. It specifies CASSSQSGTSGYEQYF.

The sample holds a few counts of this clone. The V and J genes are TRBV21-1 and TRBJ2-1; TRBD2 is the table's D call, not checked against the DNA. TRBV21-1 is classified as a pseudogene. This CDR3 region has 13 residues. The CDR3 DNA reads TGTGCCAGCAGCATCTCGGGGTCCAATGAGCAGTTCTTC. Translation gives CASSISGSNEQFF.

This clone was observed once. The chain joins TRBV28 to TRBJ1-5; tentative D call: TRBD1 (5 bases). Germline CDR1 reads MDHEN; CDR2 reads SYDVKM. The ends were cut back, 5 bases at V and 2 bases at J, with 19 bases in the middle. The CDR3 extends over 17 amino acids. In DNA, the CDR3 is TGTGCCAGCAGTCCGGGGGGTCTGCTTAGCGGCAATCAGCCCCAGCATTTT. This sequence encodes CASSPGGLLSGNQPQHF.

The V and J genes are TRBV11-2 and TRBJ1-1, with D uncertain. The V gene lost 5 bases and the J gene lost 0 bases, with 13 bases spanning the gap. Germline assignment: CDR1 SGHAT and CDR2 FQNNGV. The CDR3 is made up of 15 amino acids. In DNA form, the CDR3 reads TGTGCCAGCAGCCTCGACTTGGGAATGAACACTGAAGCTTTCTTT. Protein sequence: CASSLDLGMNTEAFF.

In this sample, this clone turned up a few times. Relative to the germline gene, one junction end is altered; a read error may explain this. The V and J genes are TRBV23-1 and TRBJ2-2; D ambiguous. TRBV23-1 is known as an ORF, though its function is uncertain. The CDR3 is made up of 9 amino acids. The CDR3 DNA is TGTGGGTCCACCGGGGAGCTGTTTTTT. It specifies CGSTGELFF.

This clone was counted a few times. The chain links TRBV7-2 to TRBJ1-3, with a tentative D call TRBD1 (6 bases). This CDR3 is built from 15 residues. Germline V gives CDR1 SGHTA, CDR2 FQGNSA. The V end was cut by 7 bases, the J end by 5 bases, with 18 bases between. The CDR3 here is CASNGGRADRNTIYF. DNA for the CDR3: TGTGCCAGCAACGGGGGGCGGGCAGACAGAAACACCATATATTTT.